This T cell receptor beta chain was sequenced during a study of cytomegalovirus exposure and HLA in healthy donors. Study-level findings and limits: Rarity characterized most TCR sequences, yet some public TCRs appeared in many donors. Sequencing had likely introduced a cluster of highly shared sequence variants as an artifact. As a later analysis revealed, the rate of TCR association differed by HLA locus, with DRB1 most and HLA-C fewest. The authors later linked a missense DCLRE1C variant to TCR beta V- and J-gene trimming.

The length of the CDR3 is 17 residues. Germline CDR1 is LGHNA and CDR2 is YNFKEQ. Unmatched junction bases numbered 7, after V lost 0 bases and J lost 7 bases. In regard to this clone: Its target is unknown.

Vbeta (60) and Jbeta (13) primers were used in the PCR. Sequencing used immunoSEQ multiplex PCR; TCRdb keeps in-frame clones, though not all of them. The profile shows fewer than 200,000 clones, roughly four fifths of them singletons. This sequence was found in a woman between 50 and 59 years old in good health and CMV-seronegative. V is TRBV4-2 and J is TRBJ2-1, with TRBD2 matching over 12 bases. The specimen was PBMCs. The DNA for the CDR3 is TGTGCCAGCAGCCAAGAGTCCACTAGCGGGGGGTATAATGAGCAGTTCTTC. Its protein is CASSQESTSGGYNEQFF.